This T cell receptor (beta chain) stems from a study of CD8 T cells in Susac syndrome. The junction had 6 bases not matched to a gene; V was cut back by 7 bases and J by 0 bases. Germline CDR1 and CDR2: LNHDA and SQIVND (reference sequence). The CDR3 covers 15 residues. The RNA input was about 0.5 to 1 ug, and it was reverse transcribed with random hexamers. TCRdb recomputed calls from the immunoSEQ multiplex PCR reads with MiXCR, one row per CDR3 protein. The data hold around 190,000 distinct CDR3 sequences, with 80% to 95% observed a single time. This clonotype was recorded only once. This sequence joins TRBV19 and TRBJ1-5; 7 bases match TRBD1. This receptor was obtained from a human donor in good health. Source material: CD4+ T cells from PBMCs. The CDR3, as DNA: TGTGCCAGTAATCAACAGGGGTATAGCAATCAGCCCCAGCATTTT. Translating gives CASNQQGYSNQPQHF. Full variable domain (rest looked up from reference TRBV19 and TRBJ1-5): DGGITQSPKYLFRKEGQNVTLSCEQNLNHDAMYWYRQDPGQGLRLIYYSQIVNDFQKGDIAEGYSVSREKKESFPLTVTSAQKNPTAFYLCASNQQGYSNQPQHFGDGTRLSIL.